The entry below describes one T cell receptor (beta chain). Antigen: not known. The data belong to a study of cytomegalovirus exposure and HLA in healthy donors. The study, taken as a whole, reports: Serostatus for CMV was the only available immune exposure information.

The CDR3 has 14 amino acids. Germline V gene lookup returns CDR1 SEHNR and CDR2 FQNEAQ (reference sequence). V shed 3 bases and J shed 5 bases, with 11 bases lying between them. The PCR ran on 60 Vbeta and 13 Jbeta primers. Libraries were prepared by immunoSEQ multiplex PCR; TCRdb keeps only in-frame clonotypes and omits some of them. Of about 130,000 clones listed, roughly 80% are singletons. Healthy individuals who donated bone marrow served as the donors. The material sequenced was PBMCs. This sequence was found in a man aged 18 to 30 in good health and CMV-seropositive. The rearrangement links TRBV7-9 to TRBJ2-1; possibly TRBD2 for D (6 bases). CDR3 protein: CASSFSGRHNEQFF. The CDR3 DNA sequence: TGTGCCAGCAGCTTTAGCGGACGCCACAATGAGCAGTTCTTC. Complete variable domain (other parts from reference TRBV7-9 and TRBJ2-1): DTGVSQNPRHKITKRGQNVTFRCDPISEHNRLYWYRQTLGQGPEFLTYFQNEAQLEKSRLLSDRFSAERPKGSFSTLEIQRTEQGDSAMYLCASSFSGRHNEQFFGPGTRLTVL.